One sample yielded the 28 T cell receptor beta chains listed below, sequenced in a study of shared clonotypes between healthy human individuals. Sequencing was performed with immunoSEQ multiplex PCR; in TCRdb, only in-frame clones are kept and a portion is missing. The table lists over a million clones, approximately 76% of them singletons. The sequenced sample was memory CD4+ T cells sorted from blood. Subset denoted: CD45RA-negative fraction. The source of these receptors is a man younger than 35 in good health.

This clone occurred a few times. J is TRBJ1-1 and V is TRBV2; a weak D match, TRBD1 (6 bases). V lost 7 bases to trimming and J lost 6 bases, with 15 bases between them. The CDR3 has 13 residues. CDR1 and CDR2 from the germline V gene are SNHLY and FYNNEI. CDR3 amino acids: CASKGTNGPEAFF. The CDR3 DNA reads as TGTGCCAGCAAGGGGACAAACGGCCCTGAAGCTTTCTTT.

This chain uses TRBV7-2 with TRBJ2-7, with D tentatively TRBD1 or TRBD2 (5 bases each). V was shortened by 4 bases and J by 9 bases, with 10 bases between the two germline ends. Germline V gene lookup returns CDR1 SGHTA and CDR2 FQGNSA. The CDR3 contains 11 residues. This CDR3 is CASSSGTMQYF. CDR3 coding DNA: TGTGCCAGCAGCTCAGGGACCATGCAGTACTTC.

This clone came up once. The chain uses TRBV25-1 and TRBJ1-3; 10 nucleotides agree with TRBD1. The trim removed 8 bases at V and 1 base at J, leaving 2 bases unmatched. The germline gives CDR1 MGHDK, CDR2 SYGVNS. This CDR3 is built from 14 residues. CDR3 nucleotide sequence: TGTGCCAGCGCGGACAGGGGGTCTGGAAACACCATATATTTT. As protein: CASADRGSGNTIYF.

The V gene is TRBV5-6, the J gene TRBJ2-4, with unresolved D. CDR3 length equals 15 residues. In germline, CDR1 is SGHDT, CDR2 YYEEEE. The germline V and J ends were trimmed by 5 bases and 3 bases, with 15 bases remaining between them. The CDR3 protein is CASSYTNPGKNIQYF. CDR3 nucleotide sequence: TGTGCCAGCAGTTATACAAACCCGGGCAAAAACATTCAGTACTTC.

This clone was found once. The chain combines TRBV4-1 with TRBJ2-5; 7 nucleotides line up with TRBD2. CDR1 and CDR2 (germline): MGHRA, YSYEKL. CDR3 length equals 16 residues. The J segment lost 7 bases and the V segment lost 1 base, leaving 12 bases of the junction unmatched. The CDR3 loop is CASSQGRGAGETTQYF. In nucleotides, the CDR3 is TGCGCCAGCAGCCAAGGACGGGGCGCGGGGGAGACGACCCAGTACTTC.

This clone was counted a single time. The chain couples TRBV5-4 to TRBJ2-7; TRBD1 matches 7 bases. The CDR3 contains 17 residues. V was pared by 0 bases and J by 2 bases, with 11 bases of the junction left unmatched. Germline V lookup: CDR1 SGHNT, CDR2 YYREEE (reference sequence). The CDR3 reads CASSLGIGGQEAYEQYF. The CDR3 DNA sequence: TGTGCCAGCAGCTTGGGAATTGGAGGACAGGAAGCCTACGAGCAGTACTTC.

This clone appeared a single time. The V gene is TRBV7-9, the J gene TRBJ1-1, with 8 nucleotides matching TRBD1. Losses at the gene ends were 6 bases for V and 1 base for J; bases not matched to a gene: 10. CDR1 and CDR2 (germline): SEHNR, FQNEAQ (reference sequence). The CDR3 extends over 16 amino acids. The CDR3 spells CASRYSPGTGNTEAFF. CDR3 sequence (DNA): TGTGCCAGCAGATACTCCCCCGGGACAGGGAACACTGAAGCTTTCTTT.

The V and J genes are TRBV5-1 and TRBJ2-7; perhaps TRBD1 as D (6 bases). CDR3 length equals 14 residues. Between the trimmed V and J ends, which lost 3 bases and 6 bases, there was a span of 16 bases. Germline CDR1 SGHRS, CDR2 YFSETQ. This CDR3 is CASSSSTGLLEQYF. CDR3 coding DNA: TGCGCCAGCAGCTCCTCGACAGGCCTCCTCGAGCAGTACTTC.

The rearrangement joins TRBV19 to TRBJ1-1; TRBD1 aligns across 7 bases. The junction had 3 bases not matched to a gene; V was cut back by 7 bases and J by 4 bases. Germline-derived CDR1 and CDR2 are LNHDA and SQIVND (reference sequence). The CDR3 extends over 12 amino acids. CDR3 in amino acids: CASTNRGTEAFF. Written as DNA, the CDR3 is TGTGCCAGTACCAACAGGGGCACTGAAGCTTTCTTT.

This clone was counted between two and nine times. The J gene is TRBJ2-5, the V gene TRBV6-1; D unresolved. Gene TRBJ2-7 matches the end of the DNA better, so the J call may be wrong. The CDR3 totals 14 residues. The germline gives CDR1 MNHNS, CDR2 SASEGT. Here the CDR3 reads CASSESSRLYEQYF. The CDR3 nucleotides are TGTGCCAGCAGTGAATCCAGCCGCCTCTACGAGCAGTACTTC.

CDR3 in amino acids: CASSESGDGYTF. The CDR3 DNA sequence: TGCGCCAGCAGTGAATCAGGGGATGGCTACACCTTC. The chain couples TRBV10-2 to TRBJ1-2; possibly TRBD1 for D (6 bases). Germline CDR1 and CDR2: WSHSY and SAAADI. There are 12 residues in the CDR3. Trimming left V 3 bases short and J 6 bases short, with 8 bases between.

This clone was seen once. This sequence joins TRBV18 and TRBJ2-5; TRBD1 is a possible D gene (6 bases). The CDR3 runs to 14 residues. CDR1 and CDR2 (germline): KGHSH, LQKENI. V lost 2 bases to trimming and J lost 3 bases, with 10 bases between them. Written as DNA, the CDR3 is TGTGCCAGCTCACCATGGAAGGGGGAAGAGACCCAGTACTTC. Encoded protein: CASSPWKGEETQYF.

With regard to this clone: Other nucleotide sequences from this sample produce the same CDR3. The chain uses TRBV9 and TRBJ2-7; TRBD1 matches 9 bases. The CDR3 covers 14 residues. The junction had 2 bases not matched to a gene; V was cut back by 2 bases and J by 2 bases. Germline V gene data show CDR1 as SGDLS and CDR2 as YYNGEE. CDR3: CASSVGQGTYEQYF. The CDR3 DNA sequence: TGTGCCAGCAGCGTGGGACAGGGAACCTACGAGCAGTACTTC.

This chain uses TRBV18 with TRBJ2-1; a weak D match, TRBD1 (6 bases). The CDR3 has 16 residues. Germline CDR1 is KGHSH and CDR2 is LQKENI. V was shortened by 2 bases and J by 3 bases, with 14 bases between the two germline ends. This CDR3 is CASSPSGASLYNEQFF. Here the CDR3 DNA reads TGTGCCAGCTCACCATCAGGGGCCTCCCTCTACAATGAGCAGTTCTTC.

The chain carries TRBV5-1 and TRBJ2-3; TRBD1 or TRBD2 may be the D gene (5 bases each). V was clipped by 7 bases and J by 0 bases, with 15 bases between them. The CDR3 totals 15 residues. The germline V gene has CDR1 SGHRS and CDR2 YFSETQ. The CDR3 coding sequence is TGCGCCAGCTTTCCTGGGGACGGAAGCACAGATACGCAGTATTTT. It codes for CASFPGDGSTDTQYF. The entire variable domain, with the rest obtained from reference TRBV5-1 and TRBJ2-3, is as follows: KAGVTQTPRYLIKTRGQQVTLSCSPISGHRSVSWYQQTPGQGLQFLFEYFSETQRNKGNFPGRFSGRQFSNSRSEMNVSTLELGDSALYLCASFPGDGSTDTQYFGPGTRLTVL.

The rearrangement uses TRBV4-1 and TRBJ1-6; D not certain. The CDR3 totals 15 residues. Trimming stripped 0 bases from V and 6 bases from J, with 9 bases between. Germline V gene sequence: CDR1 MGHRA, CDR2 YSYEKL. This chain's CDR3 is CASSQERRPNSPLHF. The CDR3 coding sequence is TGCGCCAGCAGCCAAGAACGCCGGCCTAATTCACCCCTCCACTTT.

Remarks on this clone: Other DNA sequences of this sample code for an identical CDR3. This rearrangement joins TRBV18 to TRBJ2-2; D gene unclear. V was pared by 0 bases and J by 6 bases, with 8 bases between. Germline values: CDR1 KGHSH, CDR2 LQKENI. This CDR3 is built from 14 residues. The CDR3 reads CASSPPAGAGELFF. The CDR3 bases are TGTGCCAGCTCACCACCAGCCGGAGCCGGGGAGCTGTTTTTT.

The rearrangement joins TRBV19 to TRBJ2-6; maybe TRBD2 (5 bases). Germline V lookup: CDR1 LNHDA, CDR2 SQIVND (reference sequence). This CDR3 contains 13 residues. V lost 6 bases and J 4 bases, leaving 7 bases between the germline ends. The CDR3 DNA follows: TGTGCCAGTAGCACGGGGGGGGCCAACGTCCTGACTTTC. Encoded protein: CASSTGGANVLTF.

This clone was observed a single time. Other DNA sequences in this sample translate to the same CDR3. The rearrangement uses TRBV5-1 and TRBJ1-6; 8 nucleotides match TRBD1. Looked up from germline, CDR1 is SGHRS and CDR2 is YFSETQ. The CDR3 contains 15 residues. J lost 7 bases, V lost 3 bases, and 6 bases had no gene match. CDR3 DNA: TGCGCCAGCAGCTCGGGGACAGGAGGCAATTCACCCCTCCACTTT. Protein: CASSSGTGGNSPLHF.

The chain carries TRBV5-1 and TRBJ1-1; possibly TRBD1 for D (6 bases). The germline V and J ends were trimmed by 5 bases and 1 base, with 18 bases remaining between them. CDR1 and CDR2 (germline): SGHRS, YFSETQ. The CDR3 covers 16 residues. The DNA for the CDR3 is TGCGCCAGCAGTTCCCTACAGGGTGGAGAGAACACTGAAGCTTTCTTT. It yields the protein CASSSLQGGENTEAFF. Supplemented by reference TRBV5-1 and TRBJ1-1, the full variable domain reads KAGVTQTPRYLIKTRGQQVTLSCSPISGHRSVSWYQQTPGQGLQFLFEYFSETQRNKGNFPGRFSGRQFSNSRSEMNVSTLELGDSALYLCASSSLQGGENTEAFFGQGTRLTVV.

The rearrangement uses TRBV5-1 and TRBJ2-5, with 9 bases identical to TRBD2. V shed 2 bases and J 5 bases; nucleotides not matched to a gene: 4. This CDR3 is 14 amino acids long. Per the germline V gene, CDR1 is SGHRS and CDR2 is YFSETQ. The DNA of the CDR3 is TGCGCCAGCAGCTTCCTAGCGGGGAGGGAGACCCAGTACTTC. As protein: CASSFLAGRETQYF.

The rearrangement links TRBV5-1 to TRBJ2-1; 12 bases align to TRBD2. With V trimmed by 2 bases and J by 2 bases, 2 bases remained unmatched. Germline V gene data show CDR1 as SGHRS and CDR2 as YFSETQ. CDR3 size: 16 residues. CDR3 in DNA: TGCGCCAGCAGCTTACTAGCGGGGGGAACCTACAATGAGCAGTTCTTC. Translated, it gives CASSLLAGGTYNEQFF.

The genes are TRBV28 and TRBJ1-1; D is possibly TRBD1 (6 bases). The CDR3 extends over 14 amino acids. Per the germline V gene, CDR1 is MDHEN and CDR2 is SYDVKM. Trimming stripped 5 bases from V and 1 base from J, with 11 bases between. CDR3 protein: CASSTYRENTEAFF. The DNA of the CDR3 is TGTGCCAGCAGTACATACAGGGAGAACACTGAAGCTTTCTTT.

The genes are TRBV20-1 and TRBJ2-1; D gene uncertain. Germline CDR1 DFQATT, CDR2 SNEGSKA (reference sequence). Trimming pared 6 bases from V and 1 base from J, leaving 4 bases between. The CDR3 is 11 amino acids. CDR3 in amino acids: CSALSYNEQFF. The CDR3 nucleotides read TGCAGTGCCCTATCCTACAATGAGCAGTTCTTC.

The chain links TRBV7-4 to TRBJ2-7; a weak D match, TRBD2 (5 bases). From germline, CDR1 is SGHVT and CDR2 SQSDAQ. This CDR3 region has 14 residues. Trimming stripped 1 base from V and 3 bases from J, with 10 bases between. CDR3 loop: CASSLDLAFYEQYF. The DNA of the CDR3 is TGTGCCAGCAGCTTAGACCTAGCATTCTACGAGCAGTACTTC. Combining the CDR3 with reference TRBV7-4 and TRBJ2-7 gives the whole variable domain GAGVSQSPRYKVAKRGRDVALRCDSISGHVTLYWYRQTLGQGSEVLTYSQSDAQRDKSGRPSGRFSAERPERSVSTLKIQRTEQGDSAVYLCASSLDLAFYEQYFGPGTRLTVT.

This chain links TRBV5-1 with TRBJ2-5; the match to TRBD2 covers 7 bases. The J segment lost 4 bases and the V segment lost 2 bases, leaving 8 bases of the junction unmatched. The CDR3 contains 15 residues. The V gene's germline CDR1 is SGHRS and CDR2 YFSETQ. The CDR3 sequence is CASSLWDYPGETQYF. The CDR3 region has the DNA TGCGCCAGCAGCTTATGGGACTACCCCGGAGAGACCCAGTACTTC.

In DNA, the CDR3 is TGCGCCAGCAGCCGAGGACTCTTCACAGATACGCAGTATTTT. The encoded protein is CASSRGLFTDTQYF. V is TRBV4-1 and J is TRBJ2-3; D is possibly TRBD2 (5 bases). The CDR3 covers 14 residues. Germline V gene sequence: CDR1 MGHRA, CDR2 YSYEKL. V gave up 4 bases and J gave up 2 bases, with 10 bases separating them.

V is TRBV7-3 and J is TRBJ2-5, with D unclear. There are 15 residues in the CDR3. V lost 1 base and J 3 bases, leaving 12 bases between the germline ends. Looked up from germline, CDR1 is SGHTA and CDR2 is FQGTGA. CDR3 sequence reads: CASSLRGVFKETQYF. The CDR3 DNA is TGTGCCAGCAGCTTAAGAGGAGTTTTCAAAGAGACCCAGTACTTC.